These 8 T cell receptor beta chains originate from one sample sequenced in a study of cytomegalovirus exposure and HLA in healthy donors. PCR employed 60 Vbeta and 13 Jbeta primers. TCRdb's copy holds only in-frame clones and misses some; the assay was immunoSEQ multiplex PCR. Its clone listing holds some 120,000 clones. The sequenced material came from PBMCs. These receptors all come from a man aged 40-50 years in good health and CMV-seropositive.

In DNA form, the CDR3 reads TGCGCCAGCAGCTTGGGAAGCCCTAGCGGACAAGAGACCCAGTACTTC. Protein sequence: CASSLGSPSGQETQYF. The chain links TRBV5-1 to TRBJ2-5; 7 bases are a match to TRBD2. This CDR3 is 16 amino acids long. Germline lookup yields CDR1 SGHRS and CDR2 YFSETQ. Unmatched junction bases numbered 7, after V lost 0 bases and J lost 2 bases.

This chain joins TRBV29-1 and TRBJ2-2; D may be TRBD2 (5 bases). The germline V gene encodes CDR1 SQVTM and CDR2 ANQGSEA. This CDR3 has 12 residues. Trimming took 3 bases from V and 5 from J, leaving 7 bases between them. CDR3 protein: CSVERVTGELFF. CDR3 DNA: TGCAGCGTTGAGCGGGTTACCGGGGAGCTGTTTTTT.

The CDR3 bases are TGCGCCAGCAGCCAAGACAGGGGGTTCCAAGGGGCCCAGCATTTT. This gives the protein CASSQDRGFQGAQHF. The chain joins TRBV4-1 to TRBJ1-5; 7 bases are shared with TRBD1. V trimming: 0 bases; J trimming: 11 bases; junction bases outside the gene matches: 10. CDR3 length: 15 amino acids. Germline V gene sequence: CDR1 MGHRA, CDR2 YSYEKL.

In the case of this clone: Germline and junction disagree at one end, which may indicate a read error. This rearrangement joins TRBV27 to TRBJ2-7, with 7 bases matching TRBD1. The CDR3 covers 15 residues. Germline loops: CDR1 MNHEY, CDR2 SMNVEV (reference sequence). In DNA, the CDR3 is TGTGCCAGCTCCTGGGGGACAGAGGGGGCCTACGAGCAGTGCTTC. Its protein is CASSWGTEGAYEQCF.

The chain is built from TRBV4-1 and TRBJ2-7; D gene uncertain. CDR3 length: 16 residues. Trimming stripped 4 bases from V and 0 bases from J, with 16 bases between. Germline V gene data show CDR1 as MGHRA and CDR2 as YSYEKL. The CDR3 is CASSPASTPRSYEQYF. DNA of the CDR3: TGCGCCAGCAGCCCAGCGAGTACCCCCCGCTCCTACGAGCAGTACTTC.

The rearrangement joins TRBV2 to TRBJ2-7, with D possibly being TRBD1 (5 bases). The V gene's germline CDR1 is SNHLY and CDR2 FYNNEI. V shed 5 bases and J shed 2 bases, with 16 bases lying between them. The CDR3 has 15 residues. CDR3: CASSPSGLGTYEQYF. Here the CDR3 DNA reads TGTGCCAGCAGTCCTTCAGGGCTCGGAACCTACGAGCAGTACTTC.

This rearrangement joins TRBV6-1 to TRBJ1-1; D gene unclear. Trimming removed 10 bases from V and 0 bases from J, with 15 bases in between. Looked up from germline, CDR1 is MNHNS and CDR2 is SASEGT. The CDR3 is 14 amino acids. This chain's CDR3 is CAIGDPFMNTEAFF. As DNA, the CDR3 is TGTGCCATCGGGGATCCTTTCATGAACACTGAAGCTTTCTTT.

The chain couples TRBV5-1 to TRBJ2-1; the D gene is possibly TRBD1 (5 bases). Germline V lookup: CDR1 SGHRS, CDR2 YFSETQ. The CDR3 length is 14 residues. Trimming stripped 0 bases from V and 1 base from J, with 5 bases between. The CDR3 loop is CASSLGQSYNEQFF. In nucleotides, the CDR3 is TGCGCCAGCAGCTTGGGACAGTCCTACAATGAGCAGTTCTTC.